This T cell receptor (beta chain) was obtained from a study of blood T cell repertoires in COVID-19. About the research overall: Donors in the United States, Italy and Spain gave samples during acute or convalescent COVID-19.

This CDR3 region has 15 residues. V lost 7 bases, J lost 6 bases, and 10 bases stayed unmatched. Germline V lookup: CDR1 SGHTA, CDR2 FQGNSA. Using immunoSEQ multiplex PCR, the repertoire was profiled, and TCRdb retains in-frame clones only, with some absent. The sample lists about 180,000 clones; about 88% were seen once. The rearrangement links TRBV7-2 to TRBJ1-3, with 9 bases fitting TRBD1. The sequencing input was peripheral blood. The sequence was collected from a woman aged 25 to 39 with active or convalescent COVID-19. CDR3 region: CASTPTGQGLNTIYF. Here the CDR3 DNA reads TGTGCCAGCACCCCTACGGGACAGGGTTTAAACACCATATATTTT.